A selection of T cell receptor beta chains follows, all from one sample in a study of T cell responses to AZD1222 COVID-19 vaccine. Sequenced by immunoSEQ multiplex PCR; TCRdb stores in-frame clones only, minus some. Of some 98,000 clones in the sample, 88% are singletons; the top ten hold roughly 15%. The specimen was peripheral blood, collected 28 days after the second AZD1222 dose. The receptors were gathered from an adult who received the AZD1222 COVID-19 vaccine. Both conserved end residues are part of each CDR3. D genes are given only for firm matches. Clone size appears in some rows only: once, few, many, or a class for an expanded clone.

size | J | D | V | DNA | CDR3
once | TRBJ1-2 | TRBD1 | TRBV10-3 | TGTGCCACACAGGGGGTTGAGAATGGCTACACCTTC | CATQGVENGYTF
once | TRBJ2-7 | NA | TRBV12-2 | TGTGCAAGTCGCTTAGCGTGCCGGTCTACCTCCTACGAGCAGTACTTC | CASRLACRSTSYEQYF
NA | TRBJ1-3 | NA | TRBV5-1 | TGCGCCAGCAGCTTTTTTTTGGGTTCTGGAAACACCATATATTTT | CASSFFLGSGNTIYF
NA | TRBJ2-2 | TRBD1 | TRBV6-4 | TGTGCCAGCAGTGACTCCCGACAGGGCAATTGGGAGCTGTTTTTT | CASSDSRQGNWELFF
few | TRBJ2-1 | NA | TRBV7-2 | TGTGCCAGCAGCGGTGGAGTAAGCCACCACAATGAGCAGTTCTTC | CASSGGVSHHNEQFF
NA | TRBJ2-7 | TRBD2 | TRBV7-9 | TGTGCCAGCAGCTCCGGGGGGAGCGCCAGCTACGAGCAGTACTTC | CASSSGGSASYEQYF
few | TRBJ2-1 | TRBD2 | TRBV5-4 | TGTGCCAGCAGCGCGCAGACTAGCGGGAGTACAAATGAGCAGTTCTTC | CASSAQTSGSTNEQFF
NA | TRBJ2-5 | NA | TRBV7-6 | TGTGCCAGCAGCCCAGGGTCGCGACAAGAGACCCAGTACTTC | CASSPGSRQETQYF
NA | TRBJ2-5 | TRBD2 | TRBV19 | TGTGCCAGTAGGCCAGCGGGAGAAGGAGAGACCCAGTACTTC | CASRPAGEGETQYF
NA | TRBJ1-3 | NA | TRBV29-1 | TGCAGCGGGAAAGGTAGCTCTGGAAACACCATATATTTT | CSGKGSSGNTIYF
NA | TRBJ2-3 | TRBD1 | TRBV29-1 | TGCAGCGTTCAACAGGGGCGCGGTGGCACAGATACGCAGTATTTT | CSVQQGRGGTDTQYF
NA | TRBJ1-6 | NA | TRBV30 | TGTGCCTGGAGTGTAAATGGGCTGAATTCACCCCTCCACTTT | CAWSVNGLNSPLHF
NA | TRBJ1-3 | NA | TRBV5-1 | TGCGCCAGCCGACCGGGACAAGCCTCTGGAAACACCATATATTTT | CASRPGQASGNTIYF
NA | TRBJ1-1 | NA | TRBV5-1 | TGCGCCAGCAGCCAGATTGGACTCATGAACACTGAAGCTTTCTTT | CASSQIGLMNTEAFF
NA | TRBJ1-3 | NA | TRBV29-1 | TGCAGCGTTGCGACCGGGGGAAACACCATATATTTT | CSVATGGNTIYF
NA | TRBJ2-6 | TRBD1 | TRBV6-4 | TGTGCCAGCAGTGACGCCGGGACAGGCGGCAACGTCCTGACTTTC | CASSDAGTGGNVLTF
NA | TRBJ1-1 | NA | TRBV15 | TGTGCCACCAGCAGACAGAGCAGGACTCTTGAAGCTTTCTTT | CATSRQSRTLEAFF
NA | TRBJ2-1 | NA | TRBV11-3 | TGTGCCAGCAGCTTAGCAGGGGCGGGAAGCTTCAATGAGCAGTTCTTC | CASSLAGAGSFNEQFF
NA | TRBJ1-6 | TRBD1 | TRBV30 | TGTGCCTGGAGCGGCTTAGTCAGGGGGTCACCCCTCCACTTT | CAWSGLVRGSPLHF
NA | TRBJ2-3 | TRBD2 | TRBV11-2 | TGTGCCAGCAGCCCAGGGGCGGGAGGGCGACGGGAGAATACGCAGTATTTT | CASSPGAGGRRENTQYF
NA | TRBJ1-2 | TRBD1 | TRBV12-3/TRBV12-4 | TGTGCCAGCCTGGGACAGCCTAACTATGGCTACACCTTC | CASLGQPNYGYTF
few | TRBJ1-3 | NA | TRBV6-5 | TGTGCCAGCAGCCCCCGGGTCTTACGTGGAAACACCATATATTTT | CASSPRVLRGNTIYF
NA | TRBJ1-4 | NA | TRBV13 | TGTGCCAGCAGCCCTGAAACAGGGACAACTAATGAAAAACTGTTTTTT | CASSPETGTTNEKLFF
NA | TRBJ1-2 | NA | TRBV27 | TGTGCCAGCAGTTTAAGGGCTAACTATGGCTACACCTTC | CASSLRANYGYTF
NA | TRBJ2-3 | TRBD2 | TRBV5-4 | TGTGCCAGCAGCCGGGGGACGACTAGCGGGAACACAGATACGCAGTATTTT | CASSRGTTSGNTDTQYF
NA | TRBJ1-5 | NA | TRBV28 | TGTGCCAGCAGCCCGAGCGGTAGGGTTGATCAGCCCCAGCATTTT | CASSPSGRVDQPQHF
NA | TRBJ2-5 | TRBD1 | TRBV30 | TGTGCCTGGAGGAACAGGGGGCGAGAGACCCAGTACTTC | CAWRNRGRETQYF
NA | TRBJ1-1 | NA | TRBV18 | TGTGCCAGCCGGCTTTCGGGGGACACTGAAGCTTTCTTT | CASRLSGDTEAFF
NA | TRBJ2-3 | NA | TRBV9 | TGTGCCAGCAGCGAGGGGTCGGGAGCGCAGACAGATACGCAGTATTTT | CASSEGSGAQTDTQYF
NA | TRBJ1-1 | TRBD1 | TRBV19 | TGTGCCAGTAGTTCCGTCAGGGGGCTCACTGAAGCTTTCTTT | CASSSVRGLTEAFF
NA | TRBJ2-4 | NA | TRBV15 | TGTGCCACCAGCAGAATACCTACATGGATTGGAAACATTCAGTACTTC | CATSRIPTWIGNIQYF
few | TRBJ2-3 | NA | TRBV19 | TGTGCCAGTAGTATAACCCCCCGAGGGACGGGGATCACAGATACGCAGTATTTT | CASSITPRGTGITDTQYF
NA | TRBJ1-1 | NA | TRBV19 | TGTGCCAGTAGTAAAGACAGCCGGATCCGTGAAGCTTTCTTT | CASSKDSRIREAFF
NA | TRBJ1-5 | NA | TRBV2 | TGTGCCAGCAGCCTGGGGGAGGTCTTCGGGAGCCAGCCCCAGCATTTT | CASSLGEVFGSQPQHF
NA | TRBJ2-7 | TRBD2 | TRBV4-2 | TGTGCCAGCAGCCAAGCCGGGCTAGCGGGAAATGAGCAGTACTTC | CASSQAGLAGNEQYF
NA | TRBJ2-5 | NA | TRBV5-1 | TGCGCCAGCAGCTCCCACAGGGATCAGCAAGAGACCCAGTACTTC | CASSSHRDQQETQYF
NA | TRBJ1-5 | NA | TRBV20-1 | TGCAGTGCTTCAGGGGATCAGCCCCAGCATTTT | CSASGDQPQHF
NA | TRBJ1-3 | TRBD1 | TRBV7-9 | TGTGCCAGCAGTTTTCTACAGGGGGCCTTTGGAAACACCATATATTTT | CASSFLQGAFGNTIYF
NA | TRBJ1-1 | NA | TRBV7-3 | TGTGCCAGCAGCTCCCAAGGGGGCACTGAAGCTTTCTTT | CASSSQGGTEAFF
few | TRBJ2-2 | NA | TRBV2 | TGTGCCAGCAGTTGGGAGGCCACCGGGGAGCTGTTTTTT | CASSWEATGELFF
NA | TRBJ2-3 | NA | TRBV6-5 | TGTGCCAGCAGTTACTCGAATAGGGGCACAGATACGCAGTATTTT | CASSYSNRGTDTQYF
NA | TRBJ2-4 | TRBD1 | TRBV5-1 | TGCGCCAGCAGCCCTACGGACAGGAAAAACATTCAGTACTTC | CASSPTDRKNIQYF
NA | TRBJ1-2 | NA | TRBV7-2 | TGTACCAGCAGCCCACCCGGAAGGGTGGCCTATGGCTACACCTTC | CTSSPPGRVAYGYTF
NA | TRBJ1-4 | NA | TRBV6-5 | TGTGCCAGCAGCTCGCAGAGCACAGGCTATGAAAAACTGTTTTTT | CASSSQSTGYEKLFF
NA | TRBJ1-4 | NA | TRBV3-1/TRBV3-2 | TGTGCCAGCAGCCAAGGGGCGGGGAATGAAAAACTGTTTTTT | CASSQGAGNEKLFF
NA | TRBJ2-1 | NA | TRBV24-1 | TGTGCCACCAGTGACTCGAAAACGTACAATGAGCAGTTCTTC | CATSDSKTYNEQFF
NA | TRBJ2-3 | TRBD2 | TRBV7-6 | TGTGCCAGCAGCCCGGGACTAGACACAGATACGCAGTATTTT | CASSPGLDTDTQYF
NA | TRBJ2-3 | NA | TRBV29-1 | TGCAGCGCAGACAGAGGAGATACGCAGTATTTT | CSADRGDTQYF
NA | TRBJ1-1 | NA | TRBV3-1/TRBV3-2 | TGTGCCAGCAGTCCAAGGGTTCAGGGGCTTGAAGCTTTCTTT | CASSPRVQGLEAFF
once | TRBJ1-5 | NA | TRBV29-1 | TGCAGCGTTCGCTCGGCAGGGACGGGCAATCAGCCCCAGCATTTT | CSVRSAGTGNQPQHF
once | TRBJ2-7 | NA | TRBV14 | TGTGCCAGCAGCCCGCTTAGCGGAGAGGGGTACGAGCAGTACTTC | CASSPLSGEGYEQYF
NA | TRBJ1-1 | TRBD1 | TRBV25-1 | TGTGCCAGCAGTGACTGGACAGGGAGAACTGAAGCTTTCTTT | CASSDWTGRTEAFF
once | TRBJ1-1 | NA | TRBV4-1 | TGCGCCAGCAGCCAGGGTCCGCGGTGGACTGAAGCTTTCTTT | CASSQGPRWTEAFF
NA | TRBJ2-7 | NA | TRBV2 | TGTGCCAGCAGTGTACAACGACACAGCGAGCAGTACTTC | CASSVQRHSEQYF